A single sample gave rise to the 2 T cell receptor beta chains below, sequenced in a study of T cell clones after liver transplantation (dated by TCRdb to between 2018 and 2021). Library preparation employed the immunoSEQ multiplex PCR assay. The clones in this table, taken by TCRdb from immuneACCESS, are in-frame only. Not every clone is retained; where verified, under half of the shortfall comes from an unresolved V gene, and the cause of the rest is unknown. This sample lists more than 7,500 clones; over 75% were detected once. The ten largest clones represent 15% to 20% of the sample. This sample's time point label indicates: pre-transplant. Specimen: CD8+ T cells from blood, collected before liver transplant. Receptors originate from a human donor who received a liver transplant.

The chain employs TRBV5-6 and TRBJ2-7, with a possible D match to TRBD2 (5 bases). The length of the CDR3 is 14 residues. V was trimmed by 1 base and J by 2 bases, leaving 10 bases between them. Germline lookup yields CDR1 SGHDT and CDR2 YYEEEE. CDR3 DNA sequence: TGTGCCAGCAGCTTGAATCTAGCCCCCTACGAGCAGTACTTC. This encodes CASSLNLAPYEQYF.

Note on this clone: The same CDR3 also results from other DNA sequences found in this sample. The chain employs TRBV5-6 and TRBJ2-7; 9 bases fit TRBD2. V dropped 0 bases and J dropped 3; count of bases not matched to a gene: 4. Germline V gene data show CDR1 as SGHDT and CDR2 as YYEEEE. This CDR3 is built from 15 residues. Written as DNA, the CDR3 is TGTGCCAGCAGCTTGGGTTTTAGCGGGAGCTACGAGCAGTACTTC. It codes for CASSLGFSGSYEQYF.